This T cell receptor beta chain was retrieved from a study of T cell responses to AZD1222 COVID-19 vaccine. Study information: Doses given second, at about 4 or about 12 weeks, were pooled. Study-wide findings and caveats: Clonal diversity was possibly underestimated, and white British individuals and females predominated among donors. Spike-specific TCR depth and breadth grew after two AZD1222 doses. Regions 160-218 and 743-854 held dominance among vaccine-associated CD4 TCRs, which spanned spike.

With regard to this clone: The antigen is not known.

CDR3 length: 17 residues. With 1 base clipped from V and 3 bases from J, the junction kept 8 bases outside the gene matches. Germline V lookup: CDR1 SGHDT, CDR2 YYEEEE. The repertoire was sequenced with immunoSEQ multiplex PCR; TCRdb's copy has only in-frame clones and lacks some. The table records 150,000 or so clones, less than 95% of them present only once. The source material was peripheral blood, sampled on day 0 of AZD1222 vaccination. This sequence originates from an adult in good health. The V gene is TRBV5-6, the J gene TRBJ2-3; 10 bases align to TRBD2. CDR3 region: CASSLRLAGAGTDTQYF. Here the CDR3 DNA reads TGTGCCAGCAGCTTGAGGCTAGCGGGGGCGGGGACAGATACGCAGTATTTT.